Sequencing of this T cell receptor beta chain was carried out in a study of blood T cell repertoires in COVID-19. Study summary: Sites in the United States, Italy and Spain provided acute and convalescent COVID-19 samples. T cells, B-cell-depleted T cells, or PBMCs provided the cDNA or gDNA that served as material.

The CDR3 length is 15 residues. The germline V gene has CDR1 SGHTS and CDR2 YDEGEE. J gave up 6 bases and V 4 bases, and 7 bases lay outside the gene matches. In the original analysis: Amplifying reference gene primers gave estimates of nucleated cell counts. Produced via immunoSEQ multiplex PCR; TCRdb's table is partial and in-frame only. D and trimming were read from the DNA, whereas the V and J calls and clone size are those reported in that table. In the table there are approximately 82,000 clones, 81% of which are singletons. The J gene is TRBJ2-2, the V gene TRBV5-8; 9 nucleotides line up with TRBD1. Sequenced material: peripheral blood. This sequence originates from a human donor in a cohort sampled during active COVID-19. The chain's CDR3 is CASSLGQGKAGELFF. The DNA of the CDR3 is TGTGCCAGCAGCCTCGGACAGGGGAAAGCCGGGGAGCTGTTTTTT.